The next 25 T cell receptor beta chains were all read from a single sample in a study of blood T cell repertoires in COVID-19. Here immunoSEQ multiplex PCR was the method, and the copy in TCRdb shows in-frame clones only, minus some. The sample consists of about 170,000 clones, roughly four fifths of them appearing once. The specimen was peripheral blood. The origin of the receptors is an elderly woman with COVID-19, enrolled during active disease.

J is TRBJ2-3 and V is TRBV19; D may be TRBD1 (5 bases). The CDR3 runs 15 residues. V was pared by 6 bases and J by 1 base, with 14 bases between. Germline V lookup: CDR1 LNHDA, CDR2 SQIVND (reference sequence). DNA for the CDR3: TGTGCCAGTAGGGCCCCGGGCAGGGGCACAGATACGCAGTATTTT. Amino acids: CASRAPGRGTDTQYF.

The V and J genes are TRBV29-1 and TRBJ1-2, with 7 nucleotides matching TRBD1. The CDR3 sequence is 14 residues long. With V trimmed by 5 bases and J by 5 bases, 11 bases remained unmatched. Germline CDR1 and CDR2: SQVTM and ANQGSEA. The CDR3, as DNA: TGCAGCGTTCAGTCAGGGGGACTGAGGTATGGCTACACCTTC. Amino acid sequence: CSVQSGGLRYGYTF.

V and J are TRBV5-6 and TRBJ2-7; weak D call: TRBD2 (5 bases). This CDR3 comprises 17 residues. Trimming removed 1 base at V and 0 bases at J, with 17 bases between. Germline loops: CDR1 SGHDT, CDR2 YYEEEE. CDR3 protein: CASSLFARGGLSYEQYF. The CDR3 bases are TGTGCCAGCAGCTTGTTCGCTCGCGGAGGACTCTCCTACGAGCAGTACTTC.

The V and J genes are TRBV6-2 or TRBV6-3 and TRBJ1-5; D is perhaps TRBD1 (5 bases). The V gene's germline CDR1 is MNHEY and CDR2 SVGEGT. The CDR3 is 16 amino acids. Trimming took 2 bases from V and 0 from J, leaving 11 bases between them. The CDR3 bases are TGTGCCAGCAGTTACGGGCCAGGGTATAGCAATCAGCCCCAGCATTTT. It codes for CASSYGPGYSNQPQHF.

This chain links TRBV28 with TRBJ1-2; D perhaps matches TRBD1 (6 bases). Deletions cut 5 bases from V and 3 bases from J, with 19 bases between. Per the germline V gene, CDR1 is MDHEN and CDR2 is SYDVKM. This CDR3 region has 16 residues. Here the CDR3 DNA reads TGTGCCAGCAGTATTAAGTGGTCGGCAGGGGACTATGGCTACACCTTC. This translates into CASSIKWSAGDYGYTF.

The rearrangement links TRBV9 to TRBJ2-1; 7 bases align to TRBD2. The germline V gene has CDR1 SGDLS and CDR2 YYNGEE. Trimming took 1 base from V and 4 from J; bases not matched to a gene: 8. This CDR3 is built from 16 residues. CDR3 protein: CASSVIKDSGYNEQFF. DNA for the CDR3: TGTGCCAGCAGCGTAATCAAGGATAGCGGGTACAATGAGCAGTTCTTC.

The chain employs TRBV9 and TRBJ2-7; 10 bases are shared with TRBD2. Losses at the gene ends were 0 bases for V and 4 bases for J; bases not matched to a gene: 4. The V gene's germline CDR1 is SGDLS and CDR2 YYNGEE. The CDR3 loop spans 15 amino acids. Here the CDR3 reads CASSVGGSGGYEQYF. The CDR3 coding sequence is TGTGCCAGCAGCGTAGGAGGTAGCGGGGGGTACGAGCAGTACTTC.

The chain carries TRBV30 and TRBJ1-6; D possibly corresponds to TRBD1 (5 bases). In germline, CDR1 is GTSNPN, CDR2 SVGIG (reference sequence). Trimming removed 1 base from V and 11 bases from J, with 12 bases in between. There are 13 residues in the CDR3. CDR3 region: CAWSGQGGTPLHF. CDR3 DNA sequence: TGTGCCTGGAGTGGGCAGGGCGGAACACCCCTCCACTTT.

This clone has at least ten counts. The chain combines TRBV9 with TRBJ2-1; 8 bases are shared with TRBD2. V dropped 3 bases and J dropped 3; count of bases not matched to a gene: 2. Germline V CDR1 and CDR2: SGDLS, YYNGEE. The CDR3 contains 14 residues. The CDR3 reads CASSASGSYNEQFF. The CDR3 region has the DNA TGTGCCAGCAGCGCAAGCGGGAGCTACAATGAGCAGTTCTTC.

The chain links TRBV30 to TRBJ1-3; 7 positions agree with TRBD1. The germline V gene encodes CDR1 GTSNPN and CDR2 SVGIG (reference sequence). This CDR3 is built from 16 residues. Germline trimming cut 2 bases from V and 0 bases from J; bases unmatched to any gene: 7. The CDR3 nucleotides read TGTGCCTGGAGTACTAGGGCAGGGGGCTCTGGAAACACCATATATTTT. It translates to CAWSTRAGGSGNTIYF.

The chain recombines TRBV7-8 with TRBJ1-1, with D possibly matching TRBD1 (5 bases). V was pared by 5 bases and J by 6 bases, with 19 bases between. The germline V gene has CDR1 SGHVS and CDR2 FQNEAQ. There are 15 residues in the CDR3. The chain's CDR3 is CASSGLLGGGPEAFF. The CDR3 region has the DNA TGTGCCAGCAGCGGCCTTTTGGGGGGGGGTCCTGAAGCTTTCTTT.

This chain links TRBV23-1 with TRBJ2-1; possible D gene TRBD1, 6 bases. TRBV23-1 falls under the ORF class, with uncertain function. The V gene lost 6 bases and the J gene lost 5 bases, with 11 bases spanning the gap. The CDR3 consists of 13 residues. CDR3 loop: CASRAGAHNEQFF. As DNA, the CDR3 is TGCGCCAGCAGGGCAGGGGCTCACAATGAGCAGTTCTTC.

V usage is TRBV5-1 and J usage is TRBJ2-3; D ambiguous. The germline V gene has CDR1 SGHRS and CDR2 YFSETQ. V lost 4 bases to trimming and J lost 0 bases, with 9 bases between them. This CDR3 contains 14 residues. This chain's CDR3 is CASSPRSSTDTQYF. CDR3 nucleotides: TGCGCCAGCAGCCCTCGGAGTAGCACAGATACGCAGTATTTT.

This clone has just one count. This chain uses TRBV19 with TRBJ1-2, with 10 nucleotides matching TRBD1. V lost 6 bases and J lost 4; bases outside the gene matches: 8. This CDR3 region has 15 residues. Germline CDR1 and CDR2: LNHDA and SQIVND (reference sequence). CDR3 bases: TGTGCCAGTAGCCGACAGGGGGCTCCGGGCTATGGCTACACCTTC. This sequence encodes CASSRQGAPGYGYTF.

The rearrangement joins TRBV28 to TRBJ2-7; 9 bases agree with TRBD1. The V gene end was trimmed by 6 bases and the J gene end by 3 bases; junction bases not matched to a gene: 6. The length of the CDR3 is 14 residues. Germline values: CDR1 MDHEN, CDR2 SYDVKM. The CDR3 nucleotides read TGTGCCAGCAGCTCTACAGGGGGCCTCTACGAGCAGTACTTC. This codes for CASSSTGGLYEQYF.

This clone came up a few times. V usage is TRBV18 and J usage is TRBJ1-1, with a possible D match to TRBD1 (6 bases). The germline CDR1 and CDR2 sequences are KGHSH and LQKENI. Trimming stripped 5 bases from V and 1 base from J, with 14 bases between. CDR3 length: 15 residues. CDR3 in amino acids: CASSNRQVRNTEAFF. The CDR3 nucleotides read TGTGCCAGCTCAAACCGACAGGTCAGGAACACTGAAGCTTTCTTT.

The V and J genes are TRBV7-3 and TRBJ2-7; D unresolved. This CDR3 region has 13 residues. Germline V gives CDR1 SGHTA, CDR2 FQGTGA. With 1 base removed from V and 7 bases from J, the gap between germline ends came to 11 bases. The CDR3 coding sequence is TGTGCCAGCAGCTTAAATTGGGCGAGTGAGCAGTACTTC. It translates to CASSLNWASEQYF.

J is TRBJ2-7 and V is TRBV5-4; 9 bases fit TRBD1. CDR1 is SGHNT, CDR2 YYREEE, per germline (reference sequence). This CDR3 has 16 residues. Trimming at V came to 5 bases and at J to 5 bases, leaving 14 bases not matched to a gene. The CDR3 loop is CASSLAPGQGKDEQYF. The CDR3 DNA is TGTGCCAGCAGTTTAGCTCCGGGACAGGGTAAAGACGAGCAGTACTTC. Looking up the rest from reference TRBV5-4 and TRBJ2-7 gives the full variable domain: ETGVTQSPTHLIKTRGQQVTLRCSSQSGHNTVSWYQQALGQGPQFIFQYYREEENGRGNFPPRFSGLQFPNYSSELNVNALELDDSALYLCASSLAPGQGKDEQYFGPGTRLTVT.

The CDR3 DNA reads TGTGCCAGCAGCCCAGCGGGAAGAGAGACCCAGTACTTC. It yields the protein CASSPAGRETQYF. This chain joins TRBV25-1 and TRBJ2-5; 7 positions match TRBD2. J gave up 4 bases and V 6 bases, and 5 bases lay outside the gene matches. The germline V gene encodes CDR1 MGHDK and CDR2 SYGVNS. The CDR3 spans 13 residues.

The chain carries TRBV6-5 and TRBJ2-7, with 9 bases matching TRBD2. The CDR3 runs 14 residues. Germline V lookup: CDR1 MNHEY, CDR2 SVGAGI. Unmatched junction bases numbered 4, after V lost 4 bases and J lost 3 bases. The CDR3 protein is CASSSNSGGYEQYF. CDR3 coding DNA: TGTGCCAGCAGTTCGAATAGCGGGGGCTACGAGCAGTACTTC.

This chain connects TRBV7-3 to TRBJ2-3; 8 nucleotides line up with TRBD2. The CDR3 runs to 18 residues. Germline loops: CDR1 SGHTA, CDR2 FQGTGA. V trimming: 0 bases; J trimming: 2 bases; junction bases outside the gene matches: 10. The CDR3 DNA follows: TGTGCCAGCAGCTTAACGTACGGGGCGGGGGGACCCACAGATACGCAGTATTTT. Translating gives CASSLTYGAGGPTDTQYF.

This sequence joins TRBV7-9 and TRBJ2-5; D not certain. Between the trimmed V and J ends, which lost 3 bases and 1 base, there was a span of 6 bases. The CDR3 loop spans 13 amino acids. In germline, CDR1 is SEHNR, CDR2 FQNEAQ (reference sequence). DNA of the CDR3: TGTGCCAGCAGCTTTCTTAGCCAAGAGACCCAGTACTTC. It yields the protein CASSFLSQETQYF.

The chain recombines TRBV27 with TRBJ2-1; D uncertain. Germline V CDR1 and CDR2: MNHEY, SMNVEV (reference sequence). Deletions cut 3 bases from V and 7 bases from J, with 7 bases between. The CDR3 runs 12 residues. CDR3 nucleotide sequence: TGTGCCAGCAGTTTCTCCAGTAATGAGCAGTTCTTC. It codes for CASSFSSNEQFF.

This chain joins TRBV4-3 and TRBJ2-7; TRBD2 might be the D (5 bases). Germline V gene data show CDR1 as LGHNA and CDR2 as YSLEER. CDR3 length: 17 residues. V was cut by 0 bases and J by 1 base, with 16 bases left in between. The CDR3 reads CASSQDQSQRDSYEQYF. The CDR3 DNA is TGCGCCAGCAGCCAAGATCAGTCACAACGGGATTCCTACGAGCAGTACTTC.

V usage is TRBV27 and J usage is TRBJ2-5; TRBD2 is a possible D gene (5 bases). Trimming cost V 5 bases and J 7 bases, with 11 bases left between them. The CDR3 has 12 amino acids. Germline lookup yields CDR1 MNHEY and CDR2 SMNVEV (reference sequence). CDR3 protein: CASSTLRGTQYF. CDR3 nucleotides: TGTGCCAGCAGTACCCTCCGGGGGACCCAGTACTTC.